Included here is one T cell receptor (beta chain) sequence, with context. What it binds is unknown. The data were obtained in a study of post-analysis software for immune sequencing data. Germline V gives CDR1 LGHNA, CDR2 YNFKEQ. The CDR3 extends over 16 amino acids. V lost 0 bases to trimming and J lost 5 bases, with 11 bases between them. Overall study findings and caveats: Comparison of patients with controls showed five TRBV segments more frequent in patients, TRBV5-6, TRBV5-1 and TRBV20-1 among them. F measure grouped same-batch samples tightly together. Compared against controls, patients with multiple sclerosis displayed significantly lower normalized Chao1 diversity.

Presence of unique molecular identifiers characterized the TCR beta cDNA libraries. TCRdb re-called the PCR reads with MiXCR, one entry per CDR3 protein. Seen here are approximately 460,000 distinct CDR3 sequences, around 40% observed once, and the top ten hold 9% to 13%. The source of this sequence is a girl aged 10-17 years with multiple sclerosis. The chain recombines TRBV4-2 with TRBJ1-6, with D possibly being TRBD1 (5 bases). The sample consisted of blood. The CDR3 nucleotides read TGTGCCAGCAGCCAAGATGGAACAGGCAATAATTCACCCCTCCACTTT. It encodes CASSQDGTGNNSPLHF.